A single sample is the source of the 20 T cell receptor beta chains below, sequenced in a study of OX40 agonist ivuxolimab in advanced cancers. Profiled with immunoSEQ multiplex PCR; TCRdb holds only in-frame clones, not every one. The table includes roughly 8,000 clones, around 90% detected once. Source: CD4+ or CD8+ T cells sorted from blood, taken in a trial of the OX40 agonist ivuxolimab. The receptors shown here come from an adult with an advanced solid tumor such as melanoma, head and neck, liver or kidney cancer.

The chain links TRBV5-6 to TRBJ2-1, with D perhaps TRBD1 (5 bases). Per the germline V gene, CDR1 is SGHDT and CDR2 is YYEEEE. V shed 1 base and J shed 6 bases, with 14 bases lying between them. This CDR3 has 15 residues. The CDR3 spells CASSLQSGLFNEQFF. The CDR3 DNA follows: TGTGCCAGCAGCTTGCAGTCAGGGCTATTCAATGAGCAGTTCTTC.

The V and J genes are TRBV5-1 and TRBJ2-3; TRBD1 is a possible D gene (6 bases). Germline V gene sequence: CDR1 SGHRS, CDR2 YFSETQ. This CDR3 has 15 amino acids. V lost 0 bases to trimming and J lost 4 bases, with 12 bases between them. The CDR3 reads CASSLASGVADTQYF. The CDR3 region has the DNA TGCGCCAGCAGCTTGGCTTCAGGGGTTGCAGATACGCAGTATTTT. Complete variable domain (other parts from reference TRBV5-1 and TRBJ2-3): KAGVTQTPRYLIKTRGQQVTLSCSPISGHRSVSWYQQTPGQGLQFLFEYFSETQRNKGNFPGRFSGRQFSNSRSEMNVSTLELGDSALYLCASSLASGVADTQYFGPGTRLTVL.

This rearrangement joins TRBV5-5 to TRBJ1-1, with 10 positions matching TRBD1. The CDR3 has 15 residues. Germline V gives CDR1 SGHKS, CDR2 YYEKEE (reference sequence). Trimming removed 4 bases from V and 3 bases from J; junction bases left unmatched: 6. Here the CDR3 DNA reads TGTGCCAGCAGCGAACCCGGACAGGGGGACACTGAAGCTTTCTTT. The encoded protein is CASSEPGQGDTEAFF.

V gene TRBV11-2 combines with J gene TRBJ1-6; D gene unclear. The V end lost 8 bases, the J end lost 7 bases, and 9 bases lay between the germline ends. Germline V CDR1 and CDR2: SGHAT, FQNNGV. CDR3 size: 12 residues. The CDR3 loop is CASGRYNSPLHF. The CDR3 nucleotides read TGTGCCAGCGGGAGGTACAATTCACCCCTCCACTTT.

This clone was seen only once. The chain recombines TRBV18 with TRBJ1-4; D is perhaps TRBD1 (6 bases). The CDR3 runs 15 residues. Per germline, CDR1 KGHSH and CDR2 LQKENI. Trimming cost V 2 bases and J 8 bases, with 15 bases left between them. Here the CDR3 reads CASSPGAQGEEKLFF. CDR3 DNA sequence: TGTGCCAGCTCACCAGGAGCACAGGGTGAGGAAAAACTGTTTTTT.

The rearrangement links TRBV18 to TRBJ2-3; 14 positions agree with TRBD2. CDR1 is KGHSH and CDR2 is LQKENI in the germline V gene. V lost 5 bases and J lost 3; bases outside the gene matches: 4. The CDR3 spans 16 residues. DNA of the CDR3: TGTGCCAGCTCATCCGGGACTAGCGGGAGAACAGATACGCAGTATTTT. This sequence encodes CASSSGTSGRTDTQYF.

CDR3: CAIRMTGGWSEAFF. The CDR3 region has the DNA TGTGCCATCAGAATGACAGGGGGTTGGTCTGAAGCTTTCTTT. The chain employs TRBV10-3 and TRBJ1-1, with 9 bases matching TRBD1. Unmatched junction bases numbered 8, after V lost 6 bases and J lost 6 bases. The CDR3 runs to 14 residues. CDR1 is ENHRY and CDR2 is SYGVKD in the germline V gene.

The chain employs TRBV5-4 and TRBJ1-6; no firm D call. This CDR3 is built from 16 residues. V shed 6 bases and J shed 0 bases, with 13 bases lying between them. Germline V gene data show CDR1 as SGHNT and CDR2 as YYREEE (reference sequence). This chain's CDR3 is CASKPAGSSYNSPLHF. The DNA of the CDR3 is TGTGCCAGCAAACCGGCCGGGAGCTCCTATAATTCACCCCTCCACTTT.

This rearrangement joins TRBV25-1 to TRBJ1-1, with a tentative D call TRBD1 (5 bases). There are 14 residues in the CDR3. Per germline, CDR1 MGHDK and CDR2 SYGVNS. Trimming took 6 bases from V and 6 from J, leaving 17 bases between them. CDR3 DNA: TGTGCCAGCAGGAGGGGAGGAGGGCTCCCTGAAGCTTTCTTT. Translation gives CASRRGGGLPEAFF.

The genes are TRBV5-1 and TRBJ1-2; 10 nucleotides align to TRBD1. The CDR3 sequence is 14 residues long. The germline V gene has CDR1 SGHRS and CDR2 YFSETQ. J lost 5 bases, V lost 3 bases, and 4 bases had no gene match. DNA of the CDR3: TGCGCCAGCAGCTCCGGGACAGGGGATTATGGCTACACCTTC. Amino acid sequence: CASSSGTGDYGYTF.

The CDR3: CAWAPMGSGGFEKLFF. CDR3 bases: TGTGCCTGGGCACCAATGGGGTCAGGGGGCTTTGAAAAACTGTTTTTT. V usage is TRBV30 and J usage is TRBJ1-4; 8 nucleotides agree with TRBD1. CDR3 length: 16 residues. Germline V gene data show CDR1 as GTSNPN and CDR2 as SVGIG (reference sequence). J lost 7 bases, V lost 5 bases, and 15 bases had no gene match.

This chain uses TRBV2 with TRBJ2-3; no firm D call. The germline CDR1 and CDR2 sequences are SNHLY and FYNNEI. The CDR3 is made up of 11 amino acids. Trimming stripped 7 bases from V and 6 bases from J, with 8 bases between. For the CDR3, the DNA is TGTGCCAGCACCCTCACGGATACGCAGTATTTT. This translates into CASTLTDTQYF.

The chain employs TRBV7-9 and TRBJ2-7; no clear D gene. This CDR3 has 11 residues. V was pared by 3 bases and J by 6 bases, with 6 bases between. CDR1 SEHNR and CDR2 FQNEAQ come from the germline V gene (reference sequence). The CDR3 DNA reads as TGTGCCAGCAGCTTCGCTGTCGAGCAGTACTTC. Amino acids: CASSFAVEQYF. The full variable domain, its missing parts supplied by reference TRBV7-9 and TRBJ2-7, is DTGVSQNPRHKITKRGQNVTFRCDPISEHNRLYWYRQTLGQGPEFLTYFQNEAQLEKSRLLSDRFSAERPKGSFSTLEIQRTEQGDSAMYLCASSFAVEQYFGPGTRLTVT.

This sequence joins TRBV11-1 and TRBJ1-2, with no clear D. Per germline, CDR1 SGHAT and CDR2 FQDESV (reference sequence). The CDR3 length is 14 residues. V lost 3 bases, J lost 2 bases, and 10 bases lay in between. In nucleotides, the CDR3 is TGTGCCAGCAGCTTGTCCCAGGCAAACTATGGCTACACCTTC. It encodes CASSLSQANYGYTF.

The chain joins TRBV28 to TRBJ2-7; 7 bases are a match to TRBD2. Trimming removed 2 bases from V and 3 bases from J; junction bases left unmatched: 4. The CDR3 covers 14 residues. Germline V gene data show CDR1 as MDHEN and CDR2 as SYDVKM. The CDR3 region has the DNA TGTGCCAGCAGTTTAATGGCGGGAGACTACGAGCAGTACTTC. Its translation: CASSLMAGDYEQYF.

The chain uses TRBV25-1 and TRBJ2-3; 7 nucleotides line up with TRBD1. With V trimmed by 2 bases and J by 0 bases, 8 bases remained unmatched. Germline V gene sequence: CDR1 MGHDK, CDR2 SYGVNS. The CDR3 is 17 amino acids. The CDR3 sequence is CASSEEYRDSSTDTQYF. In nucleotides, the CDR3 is TGTGCCAGCAGTGAAGAATACCGGGACAGTAGCACAGATACGCAGTATTTT.

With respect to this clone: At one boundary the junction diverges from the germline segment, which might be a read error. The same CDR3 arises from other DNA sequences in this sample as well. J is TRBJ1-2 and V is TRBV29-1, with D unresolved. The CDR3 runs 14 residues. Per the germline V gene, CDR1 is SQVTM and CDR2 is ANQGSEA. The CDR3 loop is CSVEKGVEDYGYTF. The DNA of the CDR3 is TGCAGCGTTGAAAAGGGAGTAGAGGACTATGGCTACACTTTC.

CDR3 sequence reads: CASSRGSGNTEAFF. The CDR3 DNA reads TGTGCCAGCAGTAGGGGCTCGGGGAACACTGAAGCTTTCTTT. The rearrangement joins TRBV5-4 to TRBJ1-1; TRBD1 is a possible D gene (5 bases). The CDR3 sequence is 14 residues long. V lost 5 bases and J lost 1, with 12 bases in between. In germline, CDR1 is SGHNT, CDR2 YYREEE (reference sequence).

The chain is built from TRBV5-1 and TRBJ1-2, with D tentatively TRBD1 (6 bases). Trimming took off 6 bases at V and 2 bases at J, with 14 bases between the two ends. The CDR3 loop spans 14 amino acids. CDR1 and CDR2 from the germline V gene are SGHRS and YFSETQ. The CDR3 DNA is TGCGCCAGCAATGTACAGGGAGGGAACTATGGCTACACCTTC. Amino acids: CASNVQGGNYGYTF.

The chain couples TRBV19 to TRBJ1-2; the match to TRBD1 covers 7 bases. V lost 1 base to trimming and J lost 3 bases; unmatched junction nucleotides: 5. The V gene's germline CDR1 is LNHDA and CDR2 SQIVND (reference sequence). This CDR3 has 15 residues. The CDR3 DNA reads TGTGCCAGTAGTATAGTTGCAGGGGGAGACTATGGCTACACCTTC. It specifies CASSIVAGGDYGYTF.